These T cell receptor beta chains were read from a single sample in a study of cytomegalovirus exposure and HLA in healthy donors. Sequencing used immunoSEQ multiplex PCR; TCRdb keeps in-frame clones, though not all of them. The sample lists 150,000 to 200,000 clones; around four fifths were seen once. Sample: PBMCs. The origin of the receptors is a woman aged 25 to 45 in good health and CMV-seronegative. CDR3s include the opening cysteine and the closing phenylalanine or tryptophan. A D gene is named only where the DNA matches it firmly. The size field is filled for only some rows; it gives once, few, many or a size class.

D	V	size	J	CDR3	DNA
.	TRBV10-3	.	TRBJ1-5	CAISERQGADQPQHF	TGTGCCATCAGTGAGAGGCAGGGTGCGGATCAGCCCCAGCATTTT
.	TRBV25-1	.	TRBJ2-7	CASSRGREQYF	TGTGCCAGCAGTCGAGGGCGGGAGCAGTACTTC
.	TRBV2	.	TRBJ1-1	CASSDIAQGRSFF	TGTGCCAGCAGTGATATTGCCCAGGGTAGGTCTTTCTTT
.	TRBV29-1	.	TRBJ1-2	CSVENWVRGGPGYTF	TGCAGCGTTGAAAATTGGGTTCGGGGGGGGCCAGGCTACACCTTC
TRBD2	TRBV5-6	.	TRBJ2-3	CASSPVGGGSTDTQYF	TGTGCCAGCAGCCCAGTTGGGGGGGGAAGCACAGATACGCAGTATTTT
.	TRBV19	.	TRBJ2-3	CASSVIQSDTQYF	TGTGCCAGTAGCGTAATACAGTCAGATACGCAGTATTTT
.	TRBV28	.	TRBJ2-2	CASSLRNTGELFF	TGTGCCAGCAGTTTACGGAACACCGGGGAGCTGTTTTTT
TRBD1	TRBV10-3	.	TRBJ2-2	CALRGQVDAGELFF	TGTGCCCTCAGGGGACAGGTCGACGCCGGGGAGCTGTTTTTT
.	TRBV9	.	TRBJ1-2	CASSARSGEDYGYTF	TGTGCCAGCAGCGCCCGGAGTGGGGAGGACTATGGCTACACCTTC
.	TRBV9	.	TRBJ2-1	CASSEQGPNEQFF	TGTGCCAGCAGCGAACAGGGACCCAATGAGCAGTTCTTC
TRBD1	TRBV2	.	TRBJ1-5	CASSATGGPSSNQPQHF	TGTGCCAGCAGTGCCACAGGGGGCCCATCAAGCAATCAGCCCCAGCATTTT
TRBD1	TRBV18	.	TRBJ2-7	CASSPRDRGVSEQYF	TGTGCCAGCTCACCCCGGGACAGGGGGGTTTCTGAGCAGTACTTC
.	TRBV4-2	few	TRBJ2-3	CASSQEWTSADTQYF	TGTGCCAGCAGCCAAGAGTGGACAAGCGCAGATACGCAGTATTTT
TRBD1	TRBV6-1	.	TRBJ1-2	CASRWTGGDYGYTF	TGTGCCAGCAGGTGGACAGGGGGCGACTATGGCTACACCTTC
TRBD2	TRBV6-1	.	TRBJ2-1	CASSPLAGSYNEQFF	TGTGCCAGCAGCCCACTAGCGGGTTCCTACAATGAGCAGTTCTTC
TRBD1	TRBV25-1	.	TRBJ1-2	CASSAIDRGDGYTF	TGTGCCAGCAGTGCGATTGACAGGGGGGATGGCTACACCTTC
.	TRBV7-3	.	TRBJ1-1	CASSLFTVNTEAFF	TGTGCCAGCAGCTTATTTACGGTGAACACTGAAGCTTTCTTT
TRBD1	TRBV29-1	.	TRBJ2-7	CSVETGMHYEQYF	TGCAGCGTTGAGACAGGGATGCATTACGAGCAGTACTTC
.	TRBV30	.	TRBJ1-1	CAWSEGAEAFF	TGTGCCTGGAGCGAAGGGGCTGAAGCTTTCTTT
.	TRBV4-3	.	TRBJ1-4	CASSSRRSNEKLFF	TGCGCCAGCAGCAGTAGACGGAGTAATGAAAAACTGTTTTTT
TRBD2	TRBV2	.	TRBJ2-3	CASSVGGAPTQYF	TGTGCCAGCAGTGTCGGGGGGGCCCCGACGCAGTATTTT
.	TRBV7-6	.	TRBJ2-3	CASSVTAQGSTDTQYF	TGTGCCAGCAGCGTTACGGCCCAGGGGAGCACAGATACGCAGTATTTT
TRBD1	TRBV7-2	.	TRBJ1-2	CASHNLGGAVYGYTF	TGTGCCAGCCATAATCTAGGGGGCGCAGTATATGGCTACACCTTC
.	TRBV19	.	TRBJ1-5	CASTQGTGNQPQHF	TGTGCCAGTACCCAGGGCACAGGCAATCAGCCCCAGCATTTT
TRBD1	TRBV11-1	.	TRBJ2-5	CASSLGGGQGTETQYF	TGTGCCAGCAGCTTAGGAGGGGGACAGGGGACGGAGACCCAGTACTTC
.	TRBV7-2	.	TRBJ2-2	CASSLEFSLNTGELFF	TGTGCCAGCAGCTTAGAGTTTAGCCTGAACACCGGGGAGCTGTTTTTT
TRBD2	TRBV5-7	.	TRBJ2-2	CASPTRTSGGAGELFF	TGTGCCAGCCCAACTCGGACTAGCGGGGGTGCCGGGGAGCTGTTTTTT
.	TRBV2	.	TRBJ2-7	CASSLSGLGSYEQYF	TGTGCCAGCAGCCTGTCAGGGCTCGGCTCCTACGAGCAGTACTTC
TRBD1	TRBV5-6	few	TRBJ1-2	CASSTRTGHGYTF	TGTGCCAGCAGCACCAGGACAGGGCATGGCTACACCTTC
.	TRBV25-1	.	TRBJ2-3	CASSEPRGPGDTQYF	TGTGCCAGCAGTGAGCCCCGCGGGCCGGGTGATACGCAGTATTTT
.	TRBV7-2	few	TRBJ1-1	CASSLLVRQLSGSNTEAFF	TGTGCCAGCAGCTTATTGGTCCGGCAGTTGTCGGGATCGAACACTGAAGCTTTCTTT
.	TRBV19	.	TRBJ1-4	CASSSGGGGEKLFF	TGTGCCAGTAGTTCGGGGGGCGGAGGTGAAAAACTGTTTTTT
TRBD1	TRBV2	few	TRBJ1-1	CASSDPRDRGLYSTEAFF	TGTGCCAGCAGTGACCCCCGGGACAGGGGGCTTTATAGCACTGAAGCTTTCTTT